This passage covers 17 T cell receptor beta chains from one sample sequenced in a study of cytomegalovirus exposure and HLA in healthy donors. The PCR was carried out with 60 Vbeta primers and 13 Jbeta primers. Assay: immunoSEQ multiplex PCR; the TCRdb copy retains only in-frame clones and omits some. The data hold about 150,000 clones, with approximately 60% observed a single time. Sequenced material: PBMCs. All receptors come from a woman aged 55-69 years in good health and CMV-seropositive.

This clone was seen a few times. The chain links TRBV5-1 to TRBJ1-1; 11 nucleotides agree with TRBD1. CDR1 is SGHRS and CDR2 is YFSETQ in the germline V gene. The CDR3 spans 13 residues. J was trimmed by 8 bases and V by 5 bases; bases with no gene match: 5. CDR3 amino acids: CASRAGQGDEAFF. DNA for the CDR3: TGCGCCAGCAGGGCGGGACAGGGGGACGAAGCTTTCTTT.

This chain links TRBV27 with TRBJ2-3, with D possibly TRBD1 on 6 matching bases. Looked up from germline, CDR1 is MNHEY and CDR2 is SMNVEV (reference sequence). This CDR3 has 16 amino acids. The ends were cut back, 6 bases at V and 6 bases at J, with 22 bases in the middle. CDR3 residues: CASRLVGASKEDTQYF. CDR3 sequence (DNA): TGTGCCAGCAGACTGGTGGGGGCTTCAAAAGAGGATACGCAGTATTTT.

J is TRBJ2-3 and V is TRBV29-1; D unresolved. Germline CDR1 SQVTM, CDR2 ANQGSEA. This CDR3 comprises 13 residues. The germline V and J ends were trimmed by 8 bases and 0 bases, with 12 bases remaining between them. The CDR3 region has the DNA TGCAGCCCTGACTCTGTGAGCACAGATACGCAGTATTTT. Protein: CSPDSVSTDTQYF.

The genes are TRBV18 and TRBJ1-1; 7 positions match TRBD1. Germline CDR1 reads KGHSH; CDR2 reads LQKENI. This CDR3 is built from 13 residues. J lost 4 bases, V lost 4 bases, and 3 bases had no gene match. CDR3: CASSQGAGTEAFF. The CDR3 DNA reads as TGTGCCAGCTCACAGGGGGCGGGCACTGAAGCTTTCTTT.

This chain links TRBV28 with TRBJ2-1, with D possibly matching TRBD1 (5 bases). Deletions cut 3 bases from V and 0 bases from J, with 12 bases between. The CDR3 length is 16 residues. CDR1 is MDHEN and CDR2 is SYDVKM in the germline V gene. CDR3 protein: CASSLGRRSSYNEQFF. The CDR3 coding sequence is TGTGCCAGCAGTTTGGGGCGGAGAAGCTCCTACAATGAGCAGTTCTTC.

This clone was counted only a few times. This chain links TRBV11-2 with TRBJ2-7; no clear D. V dropped 1 base and J dropped 1 base, with 8 bases sitting between them. This CDR3 comprises 14 residues. Per germline, CDR1 SGHAT and CDR2 FQNNGV. CDR3 in DNA: TGTGCCAGCAGCTTAGGACAACATTCCTACGAGCAGTACTTC. Its protein product is CASSLGQHSYEQYF.

V gene TRBV5-4 combines with J gene TRBJ2-1; the match to TRBD2 covers 8 bases. V was pared by 3 bases and J by 7 bases, with 3 bases of the junction left unmatched. CDR1 and CDR2 from the germline V gene are SGHNT and YYREEE (reference sequence). The CDR3 is made up of 13 amino acids. Written as DNA, the CDR3 is TGTGCCAGCAGCTCGGGCGGGAGGAATGAGCAGTTCTTC. Translation: CASSSGGRNEQFF.

The V and J genes are TRBV29-1 and TRBJ1-1; 7 bases are a match to TRBD1. V was pared by 4 bases and J by 7 bases, with 6 bases of the junction left unmatched. CDR1 and CDR2 (germline): SQVTM, ANQGSEA. The CDR3 is made up of 12 amino acids. As DNA, the CDR3 is TGCAGCGTTGTTGGCAGGGGGAGTGAAGCTTTCTTT. This gives the protein CSVVGRGSEAFF.

This CDR3 reads CASSYSRGRNEQYF. The CDR3 bases are TGTGCCAGCAGTTACTCCCGGGGGAGGAACGAGCAGTACTTC. V gene TRBV6-5 combines with J gene TRBJ2-7; tentative D call: TRBD2 (6 bases). The V end was cut by 0 bases, the J end by 5 bases, with 11 bases between. Germline lookup yields CDR1 MNHEY and CDR2 SVGAGI. The CDR3 is 14 amino acids.

The CDR3 is CASSLTTGEETQYF. CDR3 coding DNA: TGCGCCAGCAGCCTAACGACAGGGGAAGAGACCCAGTACTTC. This chain links TRBV5-1 with TRBJ2-5; 8 bases map to TRBD1. The CDR3 runs 14 residues. The ends lost 4 bases at V and 3 bases at J; junction bases unmatched: 5. The germline V gene encodes CDR1 SGHRS and CDR2 YFSETQ.

The V call is TRBV15, the J call TRBJ2-1; a weak D match, TRBD1 (5 bases). With 3 bases removed from V and 3 bases from J, the gap between germline ends came to 24 bases. Germline lookup yields CDR1 LNHNV and CDR2 YYDKDF (reference sequence). The CDR3 covers 19 residues. The DNA for the CDR3 is TGTGCCACCAGCAGGGGGCAGGGTCAGCGTCCTGCAGGCTACAATGAGCAGTTCTTC. Protein sequence: CATSRGQGQRPAGYNEQFF.

V usage is TRBV19 and J usage is TRBJ1-2; 11 positions match TRBD1. CDR1 and CDR2 from the germline V gene are LNHDA and SQIVND (reference sequence). The V segment lost 7 bases and the J segment 8 bases; nucleotides outside the gene matches: 12. The CDR3 sequence is 15 residues long. The CDR3 DNA follows: TGTGCCAGTACCGGCCTCGGACAGGGGGCCTTGGGCTACACCTTC. Amino acids: CASTGLGQGALGYTF.

This clone came up a few times. The chain employs TRBV19 and TRBJ2-5, with TRBD2 matching over 8 bases. Germline values: CDR1 LNHDA, CDR2 SQIVND (reference sequence). The junction had 7 bases not matched to a gene; V was cut back by 3 bases and J by 7 bases. The CDR3 is made up of 14 amino acids. The CDR3 coding sequence is TGTGCCAGTAGTATCGAACTACGGGAGGGGACCCAGTACTTC. This sequence encodes CASSIELREGTQYF.

The chain carries TRBV5-4 and TRBJ1-1; tentatively, D is TRBD1 (5 bases). V was pared by 4 bases and J by 3 bases, with 16 bases between. This CDR3 is built from 15 residues. The germline CDR1 and CDR2 sequences are SGHNT and YYREEE (reference sequence). CDR3 nucleotides: TGTGCCAGCAGCCTCCCGGACACTCGATACACTGAAGCTTTCTTT. Protein: CASSLPDTRYTEAFF.

The chain is built from TRBV10-3 and TRBJ2-1; 8 nucleotides match TRBD2. Germline assignment: CDR1 ENHRY and CDR2 SYGVKD. The CDR3 loop spans 14 amino acids. Trimming at V came to 3 bases and at J to 9 bases, leaving 7 bases not matched to a gene. DNA of the CDR3: TGTGCCATCAGTGACCCAAGCGGGAGCGGTGAGCAGTTCTTC. It specifies CAISDPSGSGEQFF.

This clone was counted between two and nine times. The chain employs TRBV19 and TRBJ1-5, with 8 positions matching TRBD1. V shed 5 bases, J shed 7 bases, and the junction held 10 bases outside the gene matches. Germline V gene lookup returns CDR1 LNHDA and CDR2 SQIVND (reference sequence). CDR3 size: 15 residues. CDR3 DNA: TGTGCCAGTAGTCGATGGACAGGGAAAGGCCAGCCCCAGCATTTT. This translates into CASSRWTGKGQPQHF.

This rearrangement joins TRBV5-4 to TRBJ2-7; D is possibly TRBD1 (6 bases). The germline gives CDR1 SGHNT, CDR2 YYREEE (reference sequence). V gave up 4 bases and J gave up 0 bases, with 11 bases separating them. The CDR3 runs to 14 residues. In DNA form, the CDR3 reads TGTGCCAGCAGCCGGGACACCCTCTCCTACGAGCAGTACTTC. This codes for CASSRDTLSYEQYF.